The T cell receptor (beta chain) described here comes from a study of blood T cell repertoires in COVID-19. Whole-study context: The cDNA or gDNA used as material had been derived from T cells, B-cell-depleted T cells, or PBMCs.

The V end lost 5 bases, the J end lost 6 bases, and 17 bases lay between the germline ends. Germline CDR1 and CDR2: MNHEY and SVGEGT. The CDR3 has 15 amino acids. Generated by immunoSEQ multiplex PCR, the TCRdb table keeps only in-frame clones and is missing some. The data show tens of thousands of clones, roughly 89% seen once. The specimen was peripheral blood. The chain has TRBV6-2 or TRBV6-3 and TRBJ2-1; D might be TRBD1 (6 bases). The receptor was derived from a man aged 50-60 years with acute or convalescent COVID-19. CDR3 sequence (DNA): TGTGCCAGCAGTAGGGACATTAACCGGGCCAATGAGCAGTTCTTC. Its translation is CASSRDINRANEQFF.